One sample yielded the 4 T cell receptor beta chains listed below, sequenced in a study of OX40 agonist ivuxolimab in advanced cancers. Some clones are missing from TCRdb's copy, which holds only in-frame ones; the method was immunoSEQ multiplex PCR. Among about 72,000 clones listed, 81% were seen once. Sequenced material: CD4+ or CD8+ T cells sorted from blood, taken in a trial of the OX40 agonist ivuxolimab. The origin of the receptors is an adult with an advanced solid tumor such as melanoma, head and neck, liver or kidney cancer.

This clone was counted only a few times. The rearrangement uses TRBV30 and TRBJ2-1, with 14 nucleotides matching TRBD2. Germline CDR1 is GTSNPN and CDR2 is SVGIG (reference sequence). This CDR3 spans 16 amino acids. With V trimmed by 2 bases and J by 6 bases, 6 bases remained unmatched. The CDR3 DNA is TGTGCCTGGAGTATCTTCGGGACTAGCGGGAGCAATGAGCAGTTCTTC. This translates into CAWSIFGTSGSNEQFF.

The sample holds one count of this clone. The chain couples TRBV11-3 to TRBJ2-2; no clear D gene. V lost 2 bases to trimming and J lost 5 bases, with 6 bases between them. From germline, CDR1 is SGHNT and CDR2 YENEEA. The CDR3 totals 13 residues. The DNA of the CDR3 is TGTGCCAGCAGCTTATTAGGGACCGGGGAGCTGTTTTTT. Translated, it gives CASSLLGTGELFF. Supplemented by reference TRBV11-3 and TRBJ2-2, the full variable domain reads EAGVVQSPRYKIIEKKQPVAFWCNPISGHNTLYWYLQNLGQGPELLIRYENEEAVDDSQLPKDRFSAERLKGVDSTLKIQPAELGDSAVYLCASSLLGTGELFFGEGSRLTVL.

The chain recombines TRBV7-2 with TRBJ2-3; D not certain. The V end lost 5 bases, the J end lost 2 bases, and 8 bases lay between the germline ends. CDR3 length: 13 residues. CDR1 SGHTA and CDR2 FQGNSA come from the germline V gene. The CDR3 bases are TGTGCCAGCAGCCGCCTCCCCACAGATACGCAGTATTTT. Its protein product is CASSRLPTDTQYF.

This chain connects TRBV2 to TRBJ2-7, with 11 nucleotides matching TRBD2. CDR3 size: 14 residues. The germline gives CDR1 SNHLY, CDR2 FYNNEI. The trim removed 4 bases at V and 3 bases at J, leaving 2 bases unmatched. The CDR3, as DNA: TGTGCCAGCAGTGGAGGACTAGCGGGCTACGAGCAGTACTTC. This encodes CASSGGLAGYEQYF.